One sample yielded the 22 T cell receptor beta chains listed below, sequenced in a study of technical replicates of blood from a few donors listed by TCRdb under 2017. Receptor libraries were prepared by the immunoSEQ multiplex PCR assay. Sourced from immuneACCESS, this table was stored by TCRdb with only in-frame sequences that have V and J called. A share of the clones is absent; for the studies checked, an unresolved V gene accounts for under half, and the remainder has no known explanation. The sample profile shows roughly 69,000 clones; around 97% of them were found once. Clones ranked in the top ten supply around 0.29% of the sample. Sequencing used T cells isolated from PBMCs. Every receptor here comes from a human donor in good health.

J is TRBJ2-7 and V is TRBV6-6, with unresolved D. This CDR3 region has 14 residues. Per germline, CDR1 MNHNY and CDR2 SVGAGI (reference sequence). The V end lost 6 bases, the J end lost 2 bases, and 14 bases lay between the germline ends. The DNA of the CDR3 is TGTGCCAGCAGCGACGCAGGCGAGACCTACGAGCAGTACTTC. Translated, it gives CASSDAGETYEQYF.

As to this clone: One end of the junction fails to match germline, which may point to a read error. J is TRBJ2-2 and V is TRBV4-2; 9 bases line up with TRBD2. The CDR3 is made up of 19 amino acids. Germline V gene lookup returns CDR1 LGHNA and CDR2 YNFKEQ. CDR3 in DNA: TGTGCCAGCAGCAAAGACAGACTAGCGGTCTCGTCAGGGACCGGGGAGCTGTTTTTT. Its protein product is CASSKDRLAVSSGTGELFF.

The chain carries TRBV15 and TRBJ1-5; D is perhaps TRBD1 (5 bases). Trimming took off 0 bases at V and 6 bases at J, with 12 bases between the two ends. The germline gives CDR1 LNHNV, CDR2 YYDKDF (reference sequence). The CDR3 covers 15 residues. CDR3 sequence (DNA): TGTGCCACCAGCAGAGATTATTCCGGGGGTCAGCCCCAGCATTTT. Its protein is CATSRDYSGGQPQHF.

This clone was counted a single time. This sequence joins TRBV29-1 and TRBJ2-5, with 9 bases aligning to TRBD2. Germline CDR1 is SQVTM and CDR2 is ANQGSEA. The CDR3 runs to 15 residues. V lost 7 bases, J lost 5 bases, and 14 bases stayed unmatched. This chain's CDR3 is CSAASGTQVRETQYF. The DNA of the CDR3 is TGCAGCGCTGCTAGCGGGACACAAGTTCGTGAGACCCAGTACTTC.

The chain has TRBV5-1 and TRBJ1-1; TRBD1 matches 7 bases. The CDR3 is made up of 17 amino acids. CDR1 is SGHRS, CDR2 YFSETQ, per germline. Trimming at V came to 1 base and at J to 1 base, leaving 10 bases not matched to a gene. The CDR3 DNA sequence: TGCGCCAGCAGCTTGAAACCGCCGGGACAGAGGAACACTGAAGCTTTCTTT. Its protein product is CASSLKPPGQRNTEAFF.

This clone was recorded once. J is TRBJ1-2 and V is TRBV28; D call uncertain. CDR1 and CDR2 (germline): MDHEN, SYDVKM. V was shortened by 4 bases and J by 7 bases, with 10 bases between the two germline ends. The CDR3 consists of 12 residues. CDR3: CASSSSGSGYTF. The CDR3 DNA follows: TGTGCCAGCAGTTCGTCGGGAAGTGGCTACACCTTC.

The CDR3, as DNA: TGTGCCTGGAGTGTGCGGCTAGCGGGAGCGAATGAGCAGTTCTTC. Its translation is CAWSVRLAGANEQFF. This chain connects TRBV30 to TRBJ2-1; 10 bases match TRBD2. V dropped 0 bases and J dropped 7; count of bases not matched to a gene: 6. Germline V gives CDR1 GTSNPN, CDR2 SVGIG (reference sequence). The CDR3 contains 15 residues. The complete variable domain, with remaining parts taken from reference TRBV30 and TRBJ2-1, reads SQTIHQWPATLVQPVGSPLSLECTVEGTSNPNLYWYRQAAGRGLQLLFYSVGIGQISSEVPQNLSASRPQDRQFILSSKKLLLSDSGFYLCAWSVRLAGANEQFFGPGTRLTVL.

The chain carries TRBV2 and TRBJ2-5; D gene uncertain. The CDR3 is 11 amino acids. V dropped 5 bases and J dropped 4 bases, with 5 bases sitting between them. The germline CDR1 and CDR2 sequences are SNHLY and FYNNEI. The CDR3 protein is CASSLIETQYF. The CDR3 nucleotides read TGTGCCAGCAGTTTAATAGAGACCCAGTACTTC.

The chain combines TRBV2 with TRBJ2-7; TRBD1 aligns across 7 bases. V was pared by 6 bases and J by 0 bases, with 8 bases of the junction left unmatched. The CDR3 consists of 15 residues. Germline CDR1 is SNHLY and CDR2 is FYNNEI. This CDR3 is CASSERTGHSYEQYF. CDR3 DNA sequence: TGTGCCAGCAGCGAAAGGACAGGACACTCCTACGAGCAGTACTTC. Based on the CDR3 plus reference TRBV2 and TRBJ2-7, the full variable domain is EPEVTQTPSHQVTQMGQEVILRCVPISNHLYFYWYRQILGQKVEFLVSFYNNEISEKSEIFDDQFSVERPDGSNFTLKIRSTKLEDSAMYFCASSERTGHSYEQYFGPGTRLTVT.

This clone appeared a single time. The V call is TRBV11-1, the J call TRBJ2-3; D is undetermined. CDR1 is SGHAT, CDR2 FQDESV, per germline (reference sequence). The CDR3 is 14 residues long. V lost 5 bases to trimming and J lost 2 bases, with 11 bases between them. CDR3 loop: CASSVELSTDTQYF. CDR3 nucleotide sequence: TGTGCCAGCAGCGTAGAACTCTCCACAGATACGCAGTATTTT.

The genes are TRBV4-1 and TRBJ1-2; D might be TRBD1 (5 bases). The CDR3 has 15 residues. V was clipped by 4 bases and J by 5 bases, with 17 bases between them. Per germline, CDR1 MGHRA and CDR2 YSYEKL. The CDR3 sequence: CASSRGEGPSYGYTF. CDR3 DNA sequence: TGCGCCAGCAGCCGAGGGGAGGGGCCGTCTTATGGCTACACCTTC.

This chain links TRBV4-1 with TRBJ1-1, with a possible D match to TRBD1 (6 bases). Trimming cost V 3 bases and J 8 bases, with 22 bases left between them. CDR3 length: 16 amino acids. Germline V gene sequence: CDR1 MGHRA, CDR2 YSYEKL. The CDR3 bases are TGCGCCAGCAGCCACGCAAAGGGGGGGGAGGGCCCCGAAGCTTTCTTT. This encodes CASSHAKGGEGPEAFF.

The chain recombines TRBV6-5 with TRBJ1-1; D perhaps matches TRBD1 (5 bases). The CDR3 is 15 residues long. V dropped 2 bases and J dropped 3 bases, with 13 bases sitting between them. Germline CDR1 MNHEY, CDR2 SVGAGI. The CDR3 nucleotides are TGTGCCAGCAGTTACGGGGGGGGTAGGGACACTGAAGCTTTCTTT. Amino acid sequence: CASSYGGGRDTEAFF.

V and J are TRBV7-9 and TRBJ1-1; D is uncertain. Germline V gene data show CDR1 as SEHNR and CDR2 as FQNEAQ (reference sequence). The CDR3 is made up of 12 amino acids. V lost 2 bases, J lost 5 bases, and 6 bases lay in between. The DNA of the CDR3 is TGTGCCAGCAGCTTACGGGGAACTGAAGCTTTCTTT. Translated, it gives CASSLRGTEAFF.

The chain has TRBV4-3 and TRBJ2-1; maybe TRBD2 (6 bases). The CDR3 runs to 14 residues. V was cut by 0 bases and J by 10 bases, with 13 bases left in between. CDR1 LGHNA and CDR2 YSLEER come from the germline V gene. CDR3: CASSQEWRALEQFF. The CDR3 DNA sequence: TGCGCCAGCAGCCAAGAGTGGAGGGCGCTCGAGCAGTTCTTC.

This clone was found once. The gene calls are TRBV7-9 and TRBJ2-7; 7 bases align to TRBD2. CDR1 is SEHNR and CDR2 is FQNEAQ in the germline V gene (reference sequence). V shed 3 bases and J 9 bases; nucleotides not matched to a gene: 14. This CDR3 region has 15 residues. CDR3: CASSLNRDYTLRQYF. The CDR3 coding sequence is TGTGCCAGCAGCTTGAATCGGGACTATACATTACGGCAGTACTTC.

V is TRBV2 and J is TRBJ2-3; D ambiguous. Germline CDR1 is SNHLY and CDR2 is FYNNEI. With 2 bases removed from V and 6 bases from J, the gap between germline ends came to 12 bases. The CDR3 loop spans 14 amino acids. The CDR3 region has the DNA TGTGCCAGCAGTGAACTTAACCCACTTGATACGCAGTATTTT. It yields the protein CASSELNPLDTQYF. The entire variable domain, with the rest obtained from reference TRBV2 and TRBJ2-3, is as follows: EPEVTQTPSHQVTQMGQEVILRCVPISNHLYFYWYRQILGQKVEFLVSFYNNEISEKSEIFDDQFSVERPDGSNFTLKIRSTKLEDSAMYFCASSELNPLDTQYFGPGTRLTVL.

The CDR3 is CACSRDRGQEQYF. The CDR3 DNA reads TGTGCCTGTAGCCGGGACAGGGGGCAAGAGCAGTACTTC. The rearrangement links TRBV30 to TRBJ2-7; 12 positions agree with TRBD1. This CDR3 has 13 residues. The ends lost 6 bases at V and 7 bases at J; junction bases unmatched: 7. Germline values: CDR1 GTSNPN, CDR2 SVGIG (reference sequence). The whole variable domain, remainder taken from reference TRBV30 and TRBJ2-7, is SQTIHQWPATLVQPVGSPLSLECTVEGTSNPNLYWYRQAAGRGLQLLFYSVGIGQISSEVPQNLSASRPQDRQFILSSKKLLLSDSGFYLCACSRDRGQEQYFGPGTRLTVT.

The CDR3 is CASSLRDTPYGYTF. CDR3 in DNA: TGCGCCAGCAGCCTCAGGGACACCCCTTATGGCTACACCTTC. The chain links TRBV5-1 to TRBJ1-2; TRBD1 is a possible D gene (6 bases). Between the trimmed V and J ends, which lost 4 bases and 5 bases, there was a span of 15 bases. The CDR3 contains 14 residues. Germline V CDR1 and CDR2: SGHRS, YFSETQ.

This chain connects TRBV7-3 to TRBJ2-1, with D possibly TRBD2 on 5 matching bases. Trimming removed 1 base at V and 7 bases at J, with 5 bases between. The germline gives CDR1 SGHTA, CDR2 FQGTGA. The CDR3 totals 12 residues. CDR3 coding DNA: TGTGCCAGCAGCTTAAGGAGGAATGAGCAGTTCTTC. Protein product: CASSLRRNEQFF.

The rearrangement links TRBV4-1 to TRBJ2-4; 7 positions agree with TRBD2. The germline V gene encodes CDR1 MGHRA and CDR2 YSYEKL. This CDR3 spans 17 amino acids. Trimming removed 0 bases from V and 6 bases from J; junction bases left unmatched: 11. Written as DNA, the CDR3 is TGCGCCAGCAGCCAAGAATTAGAGTTCGGGGGGAGAAACATTCAGTACTTC. Its protein product is CASSQELEFGGRNIQYF.

This rearrangement joins TRBV6-1 to TRBJ1-2, with D unclear. Trimming pared 1 base from V and 4 bases from J, leaving 4 bases between. Germline V CDR1 and CDR2: MNHNS, SASEGT. The CDR3 is made up of 12 amino acids. The CDR3 is CASSEVGYGYTF. For the CDR3, the DNA is TGTGCCAGCAGTGAAGTCGGCTATGGCTACACCTTC.